The present entry profiles one T cell receptor (beta chain) with its context. The TCRbeta library incorporated unique molecular identifiers. TCRdb re-analysed the PCR reads in MiXCR, keeping a single row per CDR3 protein. The table includes around 960,000 distinct CDR3 sequences, less than 30% detected once. CDR3 length: 16 residues. Deletions cut 0 bases from V and 3 bases from J, with 14 bases between. Germline CDR1 reads SGHVS; CDR2 reads FNYEAQ. The source of the sample is a study of T-cell reconstitution after alpha-beta-depleted transplantation in children. This chain links TRBV7-6 with TRBJ1-1; a weak D match, TRBD1 (6 bases). The TCR sequence derives from a boy under two years old who had a stem cell transplant for SCID, so the T cells may come from the graft donor. The source material was PBMCs, mostly from graft donor cells, sampled 360 days after TCRalphabeta/CD19-depleted stem cell transplant. The CDR3 region is CASSLAAGAMDTEAFF. The CDR3 bases are TGTGCCAGCAGCTTAGCAGCGGGGGCGATGGACACTGAAGCTTTCTTT.